Below are 27 T cell receptor beta chains sequenced from a single sample in a study of T cell responses to AZD1222 COVID-19 vaccine. Sequencing used immunoSEQ multiplex PCR; TCRdb keeps in-frame clones, though not all of them. Of roughly 110,000 clones in the sample, approximately 89% were seen once. Sequenced material: peripheral blood, taken on day 0 of AZD1222 vaccination. The receptors stem from an adult in good health.

J is TRBJ2-7 and V is TRBV5-1; 8 bases map to TRBD1. V shed 4 bases and J 5 bases; nucleotides not matched to a gene: 5. Germline values: CDR1 SGHRS, CDR2 YFSETQ. The CDR3 contains 13 residues. CDR3 DNA: TGCGCCAGCAGCACGGACAGGGTCAACGAGCAGTACTTC. Amino acid sequence: CASSTDRVNEQYF.

This chain links TRBV3-1 (or the pseudogene TRBV3-2) with TRBJ2-5; D might be TRBD2 (5 bases). Between the trimmed V and J ends, which lost 0 bases and 5 bases, there was a span of 10 bases. Germline CDR1 is LGHDT and CDR2 is YNNKEL (reference sequence). This CDR3 has 14 amino acids. CDR3 coding DNA: TGTGCCAGCAGCCAAGAGGCTGGCGGGGAGACCCAGTACTTC. It is translated as CASSQEAGGETQYF.

CDR3 DNA sequence: TGTGCCAGCAGCCCATCGAGGGCCGGGACAGGGGGCGGGGAGCTGTTTTTT. As protein: CASSPSRAGTGGGELFF. The chain uses TRBV7-3 and TRBJ2-2; 11 nucleotides agree with TRBD1. CDR1 is SGHTA, CDR2 FQGTGA, per germline. This CDR3 region has 17 residues. V lost 5 bases and J lost 7; bases outside the gene matches: 12. The full variable domain, in which reference TRBV7-3 and TRBJ2-2 provide the parts outside the CDR3, is GAGVSQTPSNKVTEKGKYVELRCDPISGHTALYWYRQSLGQGPEFLIYFQGTGAADDSGLPNDRFFAVRPEGSVSTLKIQRTERGDSAVYLCASSPSRAGTGGGELFFGEGSRLTVL.

The chain uses TRBV6-2 or TRBV6-3 and TRBJ2-7, with 9 bases fitting TRBD1. Germline V gene lookup returns CDR1 MNHEY and CDR2 SVGEGT. The length of the CDR3 is 15 residues. V gave up 5 bases and J gave up 6 bases; unmatched junction bases: 11. The CDR3 here is CASSHIGTGSREQYF. DNA of the CDR3: TGTGCCAGCAGTCATATTGGGACAGGGTCTCGCGAGCAGTACTTC.

The chain employs TRBV7-2 and TRBJ1-6; D is ambiguous. Germline CDR1 is SGHTA and CDR2 is FQGNSA. With 4 bases removed from V and 12 bases from J, the gap between germline ends came to 16 bases. This CDR3 is 14 amino acids long. Written as DNA, the CDR3 is TGTGCCAGCAGCTCAACTCCCGGGGTAGAACCCCTCCACTTT. Protein product: CASSSTPGVEPLHF.

This chain links TRBV11-2 with TRBJ1-4; a weak D match, TRBD1 (6 bases). The V gene's germline CDR1 is SGHAT and CDR2 FQNNGV. CDR3 length equals 17 residues. The V and J ends lost 5 bases and 0 bases respectively, with 16 bases between them. The CDR3 reads CASSPDRVHATNEKLFF. The CDR3 DNA sequence: TGTGCCAGCAGCCCGGACAGAGTCCATGCAACTAATGAAAAACTGTTTTTT.

The chain carries TRBV4-1 and TRBJ1-2; D is unresolved. V lost 1 base, J lost 5 bases, and 17 bases lay in between. The CDR3 runs 16 residues. Germline values: CDR1 MGHRA, CDR2 YSYEKL. The CDR3 DNA reads TGCGCCAGCAGCCAAGTAGTAGGGCCATTAGGGTATGGCTACACCTTC. It translates to CASSQVVGPLGYGYTF.

The V gene is TRBV9, the J gene TRBJ1-2; D perhaps matches TRBD1 (6 bases). The germline V and J ends were trimmed by 2 bases and 4 bases, with 12 bases remaining between them. The germline gives CDR1 SGDLS, CDR2 YYNGEE. CDR3 size: 14 residues. The CDR3: CASSVMTGPYGYTF. The CDR3 bases are TGTGCCAGCAGCGTGATGACAGGCCCCTATGGCTACACCTTC.

V is TRBV28 and J is TRBJ1-4; D is ambiguous. The CDR3 is made up of 14 amino acids. The V end was cut by 6 bases, the J end by 8 bases, with 16 bases between. Germline assignment: CDR1 MDHEN and CDR2 SYDVKM. CDR3 DNA sequence: TGTGCCAGCAGATTGGGCAAGGCTGCCGAAAAACTGTTTTTT. Residues: CASRLGKAAEKLFF.

This rearrangement joins TRBV28 to TRBJ1-2; TRBD1 is a possible D gene (5 bases). V shed 6 bases and J shed 7 bases, with 21 bases lying between them. Germline values: CDR1 MDHEN, CDR2 SYDVKM. The CDR3 sequence is 15 residues long. CDR3 DNA sequence: TGTGCCAGCAGGCAGACCGGGACCGCGGGGGGTGGCTACACCTTC. The encoded protein is CASRQTGTAGGGYTF.

J is TRBJ2-5 and V is TRBV19; D not resolved. Trimming pared 6 bases from V and 5 bases from J, leaving 16 bases between. Germline V CDR1 and CDR2: LNHDA, SQIVND (reference sequence). CDR3 length: 14 residues. CDR3 sequence: CASSLLGPMETQYF. The CDR3 nucleotides read TGTGCCAGTAGCCTACTTGGACCGATGGAGACCCAGTACTTC. The variable domain in full, completed from reference TRBV19 and TRBJ2-5, reads DGGITQSPKYLFRKEGQNVTLSCEQNLNHDAMYWYRQDPGQGLRLIYYSQIVNDFQKGDIAEGYSVSREKKESFPLTVTSAQKNPTAFYLCASSLLGPMETQYFGPGTRLLVL.

The rearrangement links TRBV4-1 to TRBJ1-1; TRBD1 aligns across 8 bases. The CDR3 extends over 16 amino acids. Germline assignment: CDR1 MGHRA and CDR2 YSYEKL. V lost 1 base to trimming and J lost 4 bases; unmatched junction nucleotides: 8. The CDR3 region has the DNA TGCGCCAGCAGCCAAGTGGTCCAGGGGGCAGCCACTGAAGCTTTCTTT. Protein sequence: CASSQVVQGAATEAFF.

The gene calls are TRBV10-3 and TRBJ1-4, with a possible D match to TRBD1 (5 bases). Trimming cost V 1 base and J 2 bases, with 8 bases left between them. Germline-derived CDR1 and CDR2 are ENHRY and SYGVKD. This CDR3 has 15 amino acids. The CDR3 is CAISEWGSTNEKLFF. The DNA for the CDR3 is TGTGCCATCAGTGAGTGGGGGTCGACTAATGAAAAACTGTTTTTT.

V usage is TRBV29-1 and J usage is TRBJ2-1; 8 nucleotides align to TRBD2. The germline V gene has CDR1 SQVTM and CDR2 ANQGSEA. CDR3 length: 16 residues. J lost 0 bases, V lost 3 bases, and 7 bases had no gene match. As DNA, the CDR3 is TGCAGCGTTGAGTGGACTAGCCCCAACTCCTACAATGAGCAGTTCTTC. It is translated as CSVEWTSPNSYNEQFF.

The CDR3 sequence is CASSLAVVNEQFF. The DNA for the CDR3 is TGCGCCAGCAGCTTGGCCGTGGTGAATGAGCAGTTCTTC. V usage is TRBV5-1 and J usage is TRBJ2-1; D gene uncertain. Trimming pared 0 bases from V and 7 bases from J, leaving 8 bases between. This CDR3 region has 13 residues. Germline CDR1 reads SGHRS; CDR2 reads YFSETQ.

The chain joins TRBV6-5 to TRBJ1-5; TRBD1 aligns across 8 bases. CDR1 MNHEY and CDR2 SVGAGI come from the germline V gene. The CDR3 is made up of 15 amino acids. Trimming took 6 bases from V and 6 from J; bases not matched to a gene: 10. Here the CDR3 reads CASSQTGEGGQPQHF. CDR3 DNA sequence: TGTGCCAGCAGCCAGACAGGGGAGGGGGGTCAGCCCCAGCATTTT.

The chain is built from TRBV30 and TRBJ2-7; tentatively, D is TRBD1 (6 bases). Trimming took off 4 bases at V and 5 bases at J, with 12 bases between the two ends. The CDR3 is made up of 12 amino acids. CDR1 GTSNPN and CDR2 SVGIG come from the germline V gene (reference sequence). CDR3 DNA: TGTGCCTGGAACAGGGTTAGGGACGAGCAGTACTTC. Its translation: CAWNRVRDEQYF. The whole variable domain, filled in from reference TRBV30 and TRBJ2-7, reads SQTIHQWPATLVQPVGSPLSLECTVEGTSNPNLYWYRQAAGRGLQLLFYSVGIGQISSEVPQNLSASRPQDRQFILSSKKLLLSDSGFYLCAWNRVRDEQYFGPGTRLTVT.

The chain combines TRBV3-1 (or the pseudogene TRBV3-2) with TRBJ2-7, with D possibly matching TRBD2 (6 bases). The CDR3 totals 15 residues. V was pared by 2 bases and J by 3 bases, with 14 bases between. The germline V gene encodes CDR1 LGHDT and CDR2 YNNKEL (reference sequence). The CDR3 DNA is TGTGCCAGCAGCCAATTTTCCGGGGGATACTACGAGCAGTACTTC. This codes for CASSQFSGGYYEQYF.

The chain employs TRBV5-3 and TRBJ1-1; D ambiguous. TRBV5-3 is an open reading frame, and its role is uncertain. This CDR3 contains 11 residues. V was clipped by 1 base and J by 9 bases, with 7 bases between them. The CDR3 bases are TGTGCCAGAAGCTTGCTCTTCCAAGCTTTCTTT. It specifies CARSLLFQAFF.

The V and J genes are TRBV19 and TRBJ2-2; D perhaps matches TRBD1 (5 bases). The CDR3 is 17 residues long. The V end lost 3 bases, the J end lost 2 bases, and 16 bases lay between the germline ends. CDR1 and CDR2 from the germline V gene are LNHDA and SQIVND (reference sequence). The CDR3 sequence: CASSISRVDSNTGELFF. CDR3 DNA: TGTGCCAGTAGTATCAGCAGGGTCGATTCCAACACCGGGGAGCTGTTTTTT.

V gene TRBV7-3 combines with J gene TRBJ1-1; no definite D call. The CDR3 contains 14 residues. V was pared by 1 base and J by 4 bases, with 10 bases between. Germline V gene data show CDR1 as SGHTA and CDR2 as FQGTGA. The CDR3 DNA reads TGTGCCAGCAGCTTAATGGAGGTTGGCACTGAAGCTTTCTTT. This sequence encodes CASSLMEVGTEAFF.

This clone is a singleton in its sample. The gene calls are TRBV6-5 and TRBJ1-2; D ambiguous. Trimming left V 0 bases short and J 4 bases short, with 6 bases between. CDR1 and CDR2 from the germline V gene are MNHEY and SVGAGI. The CDR3 length is 13 residues. The CDR3 DNA follows: TGTGCCAGCAGTTACTCGTGGGGCTATGGCTACACCTTC. Amino acid sequence: CASSYSWGYGYTF.

The gene calls are TRBV5-5 and TRBJ1-4; D unclear. CDR3 size: 13 residues. The germline CDR1 and CDR2 sequences are SGHKS and YYEKEE (reference sequence). Trimming left V 4 bases short and J 2 bases short, with 6 bases between. The CDR3 sequence is CASSVGTNEKLFF. CDR3 nucleotide sequence: TGTGCCAGCAGCGTAGGTACTAATGAAAAACTGTTTTTT.

The J gene is TRBJ2-7, the V gene TRBV5-5, with D perhaps matching TRBD2 (5 bases). The CDR3 is 14 residues long. CDR1 is SGHKS and CDR2 is YYEKEE in the germline V gene (reference sequence). V shed 4 bases and J shed 3 bases, with 14 bases lying between them. This chain's CDR3 is CASSAGPRNYEQYF. The CDR3 DNA is TGTGCCAGCAGCGCGGGCCCGAGGAACTACGAGCAGTACTTC.

The J gene is TRBJ1-4, the V gene TRBV28; 12 bases match TRBD1. CDR3 size: 15 residues. V dropped 4 bases and J dropped 7; count of bases not matched to a gene: 4. The germline gives CDR1 MDHEN, CDR2 SYDVKM. CDR3 DNA sequence: TGTGCCAGCAGTTCCCCGGGACAGGGGGCTGAAAAACTGTTTTTT. Protein product: CASSSPGQGAEKLFF.

The chain combines TRBV6-2 or TRBV6-3 with TRBJ1-5; D remains ambiguous. Germline V gene data show CDR1 as MNHEY and CDR2 as SVGEGT. The CDR3 loop spans 14 amino acids. V lost 4 bases to trimming and J lost 7 bases, with 14 bases between them. In DNA, the CDR3 is TGTGCCAGCAGTTTCGGCCTGGTTGGGCAGCCCCAGCATTTT. Encoded protein: CASSFGLVGQPQHF.

This clone came up once. The J gene is TRBJ1-6, the V gene TRBV3-1 (or the pseudogene TRBV3-2); the D is unclear. This CDR3 is 13 amino acids long. Germline assignment: CDR1 LGHDT and CDR2 YNNKEL (reference sequence). V dropped 4 bases and J dropped 7 bases, with 8 bases sitting between them. The CDR3 DNA is TGTGCCAGCAGCCCCATACAGAATTCACCCCTCCACTTT. It codes for CASSPIQNSPLHF.